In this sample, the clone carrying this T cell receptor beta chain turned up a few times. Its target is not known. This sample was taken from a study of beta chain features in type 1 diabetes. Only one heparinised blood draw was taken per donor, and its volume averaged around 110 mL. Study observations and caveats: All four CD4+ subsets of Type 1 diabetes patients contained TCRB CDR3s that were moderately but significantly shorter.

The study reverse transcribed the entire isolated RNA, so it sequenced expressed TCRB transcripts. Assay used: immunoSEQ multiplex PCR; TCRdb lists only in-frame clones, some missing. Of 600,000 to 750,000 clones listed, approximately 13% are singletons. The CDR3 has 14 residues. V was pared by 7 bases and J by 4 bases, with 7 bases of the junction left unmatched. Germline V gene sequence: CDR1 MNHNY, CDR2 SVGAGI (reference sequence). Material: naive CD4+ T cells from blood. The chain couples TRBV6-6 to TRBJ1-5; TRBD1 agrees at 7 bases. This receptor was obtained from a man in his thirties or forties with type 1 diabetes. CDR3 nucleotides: TGTGCCAGCAAGGGGGCAGGTCAAAATCAGCCCCAGCATTTT. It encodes CASKGAGQNQPQHF.